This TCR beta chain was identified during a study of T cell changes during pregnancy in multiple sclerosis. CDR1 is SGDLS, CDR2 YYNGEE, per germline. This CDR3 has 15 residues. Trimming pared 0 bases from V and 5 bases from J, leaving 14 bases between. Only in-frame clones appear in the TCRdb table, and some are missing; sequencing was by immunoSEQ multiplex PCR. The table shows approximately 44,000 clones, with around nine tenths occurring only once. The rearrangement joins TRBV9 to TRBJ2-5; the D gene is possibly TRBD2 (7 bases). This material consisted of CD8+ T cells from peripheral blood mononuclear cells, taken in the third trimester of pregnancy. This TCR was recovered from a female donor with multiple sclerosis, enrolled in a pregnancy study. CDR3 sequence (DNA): TGTGCCAGCAGCGTAGTAGGGGGGGCTGGCGAGACCCAGTACTTC. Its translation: CASSVVGGAGETQYF.